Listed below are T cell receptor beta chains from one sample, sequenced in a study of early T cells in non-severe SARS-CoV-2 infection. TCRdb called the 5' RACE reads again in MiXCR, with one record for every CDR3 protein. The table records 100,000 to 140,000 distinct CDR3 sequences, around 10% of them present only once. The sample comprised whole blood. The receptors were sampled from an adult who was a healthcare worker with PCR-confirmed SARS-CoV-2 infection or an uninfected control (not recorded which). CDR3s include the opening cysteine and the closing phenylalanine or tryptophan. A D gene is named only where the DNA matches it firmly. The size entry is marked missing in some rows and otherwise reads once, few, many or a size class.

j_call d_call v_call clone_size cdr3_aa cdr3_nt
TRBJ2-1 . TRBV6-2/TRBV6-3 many CASSPDSYNEQFF TGTGCCAGCAGCCCCGACTCCTACAATGAGCAGTTCTTC
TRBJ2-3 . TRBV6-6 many CASSSRAGQDTQYF TGTGCCAGCAGTTCTCGGGCAGGCCAAGATACGCAGTATTTT
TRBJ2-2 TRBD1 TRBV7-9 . CASSRRTGRLATGELFF TGTGCCAGCAGCCGACGGACAGGACGGCTGGCTACCGGGGAGCTGTTTTTT
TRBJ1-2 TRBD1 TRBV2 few CASSEGAGGPSYGYTF TGTGCCAGCAGTGAAGGGGCAGGGGGCCCTTCCTACGGCTACACCTTC
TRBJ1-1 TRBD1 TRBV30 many CAWDGGGWTEAFF TGTGCCTGGGATGGAGGGGGCTGGACTGAAGCTTTCTTT
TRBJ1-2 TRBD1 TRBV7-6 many CASSLGTEDGYTF TGTGCCAGCAGCTTGGGGACAGAAGATGGCTACACCTTC
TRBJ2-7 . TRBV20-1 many CRGRRTSAYEQYF TGCAGGGGCCGGAGGACATCGGCCTACGAGCAGTACTTC
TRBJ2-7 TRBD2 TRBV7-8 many CASSHPGGRDQYF TGTGCCAGCAGCCATCCGGGGGGGAGGGATCAGTACTTC
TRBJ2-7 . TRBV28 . CASNPFDSSYEQYF TGTGCCAGCAACCCTTTCGACAGCTCCTACGAGCAGTACTTC
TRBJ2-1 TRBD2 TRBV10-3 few CAIRGTSGDPGEQFF TGTGCCATCAGAGGGACTAGCGGGGACCCGGGTGAGCAGTTCTTC
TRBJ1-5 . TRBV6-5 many CASSSGLNQPQHF TGTGCCAGCAGTTCAGGGCTCAATCAGCCCCAGCATTTT
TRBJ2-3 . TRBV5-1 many CASSLGWGTSTDTQYF TGCGCCAGCAGCTTGGGGTGGGGAACCAGCACAGATACGCAGTATTTT
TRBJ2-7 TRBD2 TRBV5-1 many CASSFRTATSGTYEQYF TGCGCCAGCAGCTTCCGGACAGCGACTAGCGGAACCTACGAGCAGTACTTC
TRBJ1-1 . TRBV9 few CASSVVLGHTEAFF TGTGCCAGCAGCGTGGTTTTGGGCCACACTGAAGCTTTCTTT
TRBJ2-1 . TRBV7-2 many CASSPGPGTHNEQFF TGTGCCAGCAGCCCAGGACCAGGTACCCACAATGAGCAGTTCTTC
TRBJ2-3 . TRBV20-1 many CSAIAHGYRRIGDTQYF TGCAGTGCCATAGCTCATGGGTACCGAAGGATAGGAGATACGCAGTATTTT
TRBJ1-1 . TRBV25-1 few CASRQPAGRKAFF TGTGCCAGCCGCCAACCGGCGGGGCGAAAAGCTTTCTTT
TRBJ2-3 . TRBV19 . CASSGEADTQYF TGTGCCAGTAGCGGCGAGGCAGATACGCAGTATTTT
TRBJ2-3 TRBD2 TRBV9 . CASSPLAGGVVTDTQYF TGTGCCAGCAGCCCACTAGCGGGAGGGGTTGTGACAGATACGCAGTATTTT
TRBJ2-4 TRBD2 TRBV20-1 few CSVWEGIQYF TGCAGTGTATGGGAGGGCATTCAGTACTTC
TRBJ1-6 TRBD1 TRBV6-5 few CASSLYFGQGGDSPLHF TGTGCCAGCAGTCTGTATTTTGGACAGGGCGGAGATTCACCCCTCCACTTT